This T cell receptor (beta chain) was identified in a study of T cell repertoires in cytomegalovirus infection (dated by TCRdb to the late 2010s). For the study in its entirety: Peptide stimulations targeted recently identified HLA-C-restricted CMV epitopes, whose presentation resists viral immunomodulation, together with well-studied HLA-B-restricted epitopes. Donor HLA type was relevant to the analysis, as public TCR beta signatures indicated carriage of CMV infection together with the matching HLA type.

The sample's treatment or condition label, decoded: in vitro stimulation with specific CMV peptide epitopes to enrich CMV-specific T cells. TCRdb lists the instrument as Illumina HiSeq 1500. In TCRdb, the public reads were trimmed at Q25 with fastp and aligned with MiXCR, with productive beta chains retained. Rows merge per CDR3 protein into single entries with the most common DNA and genes. The sample table shows about 700,000 distinct CDR3 sequences, and 30% to 40% are seen once. 18% of the sample is taken by the ten largest. Worth noting for this clonotype: No cognate antigen has been identified for it. No base-level quality is on record; no much larger clone is a single base apart.

Including cysteine and phenylalanine, the CDR3 has 14 amino acids. The only DNA kept is the CDR3, 42 bases in frame from the first base. The V and J ends are trimmed by 3 bases and 3 bases, leaving 9 bases between them. Sequences ENHRY (CDR1) and SYGVKD (CDR2) are obtained from the germline V gene. Study-wide findings and limitations: In both this cohort and an independent cohort of some 380 donors, the cumulative frequency of public TCR beta family members distinguished carriers of CMV infection plus the relevant HLA type. The ex vivo response was dominated by HLA-C-restricted CMV-specific TCR beta clonotypes, and the single most frequent clonotype in two of eight donors was supplied by these HLA-C-restricted clonotypes.

Sequenced here: cultured PBMCs, sampled from culture after CMV antigen stimulation. Recombination linked TRBV10-3 to TRBJ2-1, with TRBD2 tentatively as D gene (5 bases match). This TCR came from a human donor in good health (CMV status not recorded). Some clones in this sample may be carry-over from other donors' samples. The nucleotides are TGTGCCATCAGTGATACAGCGGACTACAATGAGCAGTTCTTC. This encodes CAISDTADYNEQFF.